These 21 T cell receptor beta chains share one sample of origin, sequenced in a study of cytomegalovirus exposure and HLA in healthy donors. The PCR employed 60 Vbeta primers together with 13 Jbeta primers. This table comes from immunoSEQ multiplex PCR, and its TCRdb copy is limited to in-frame clones, with some not included. The sample carries about 130,000 clones, just under 75% recorded once. Sequencing used PBMCs. These receptors originate from a man aged 55 to 70 in good health and CMV-seropositive.

This chain uses TRBV19 with TRBJ1-3; D uncertain. Germline-derived CDR1 and CDR2 are LNHDA and SQIVND (reference sequence). V was clipped by 6 bases and J by 0 bases, with 9 bases between them. The CDR3 extends over 14 amino acids. This CDR3 is CASRRQVSGNTIYF. The CDR3 nucleotides read TGTGCCAGTAGACGACAAGTCTCTGGAAACACCATATATTTT. The variable domain in full, with the rest retrieved from reference TRBV19 and TRBJ1-3, is DGGITQSPKYLFRKEGQNVTLSCEQNLNHDAMYWYRQDPGQGLRLIYYSQIVNDFQKGDIAEGYSVSREKKESFPLTVTSAQKNPTAFYLCASRRQVSGNTIYFGEGSWLTVV.

The chain recombines TRBV10-3 with TRBJ1-3; D possibly corresponds to TRBD1 (5 bases). Looked up from germline, CDR1 is ENHRY and CDR2 is SYGVKD. The CDR3 has 15 residues. V was cut by 3 bases and J by 7 bases, with 16 bases left in between. CDR3 amino acids: CAISDRRQGGNTIYF. The CDR3 DNA follows: TGTGCCATCAGTGATAGGCGGCAGGGAGGGAACACCATATATTTT.

In its sample, this clone was seen a few times. This chain joins TRBV10-3 and TRBJ1-3; D unresolved. The CDR3 consists of 16 residues. The V and J ends lost 6 bases and 0 bases respectively, with 15 bases between them. CDR1 is ENHRY and CDR2 is SYGVKD in the germline V gene. CDR3 in amino acids: CAIRVQRTSSGNTIYF. CDR3 nucleotide sequence: TGTGCCATCAGGGTGCAGCGAACCTCCTCTGGAAACACCATATATTTT.

The chain carries TRBV14 and TRBJ2-5; unclear D gene. The length of the CDR3 is 13 residues. Germline CDR1 reads SGHDN; CDR2 reads FVKESK. Trimming pared 0 bases from V and 4 bases from J, leaving 6 bases between. This CDR3 is CASSQDWAETQYF. CDR3 sequence (DNA): TGTGCCAGCAGCCAAGATTGGGCAGAGACCCAGTACTTC.

V gene TRBV5-1 combines with J gene TRBJ1-6, with 8 bases fitting TRBD1. From germline, CDR1 is SGHRS and CDR2 YFSETQ. V dropped 5 bases and J dropped 0; count of bases not matched to a gene: 13. The CDR3 loop spans 19 amino acids. Here the CDR3 DNA reads TGCGCCAGCAGTTTAGGACAGGGTCCGAGTCTCTCCTATAATTCACCCCTCCACTTT. Protein product: CASSLGQGPSLSYNSPLHF.

This clone was found once. This rearrangement joins TRBV19 to TRBJ2-5, with 7 bases fitting TRBD1. The V and J ends lost 5 bases and 2 bases, in that order; junction bases with no gene match: 5. Germline V gene data show CDR1 as LNHDA and CDR2 as SQIVND (reference sequence). The CDR3 sequence is 14 residues long. Here the CDR3 reads CASSPPGQQETQYF. The CDR3 DNA is TGTGCCAGTAGTCCTCCGGGACAGCAAGAGACCCAGTACTTC. Supplemented by reference TRBV19 and TRBJ2-5, the full variable domain reads DGGITQSPKYLFRKEGQNVTLSCEQNLNHDAMYWYRQDPGQGLRLIYYSQIVNDFQKGDIAEGYSVSREKKESFPLTVTSAQKNPTAFYLCASSPPGQQETQYFGPGTRLLVL.

The rearrangement links TRBV5-4 to TRBJ2-1, with D possibly being TRBD1 (5 bases). This CDR3 is 13 amino acids long. V lost 5 bases and J 4 bases, leaving 10 bases between the germline ends. Germline V gene sequence: CDR1 SGHNT, CDR2 YYREEE (reference sequence). The CDR3 DNA sequence: TGTGCCAGCAGTTACGACAGTTACAATGAGCAGTTCTTC. This encodes CASSYDSYNEQFF.

The rearrangement uses TRBV5-1 and TRBJ2-2, with D tentatively TRBD2 (6 bases). Looked up from germline, CDR1 is SGHRS and CDR2 is YFSETQ. The CDR3 consists of 16 residues. V gave up 2 bases and J gave up 3 bases, with 14 bases separating them. The CDR3 DNA reads as TGCGCCAGCAGCTTTAAGGCTAGCGATGACACCGGGGAGCTGTTTTTT. Its translation: CASSFKASDDTGELFF.

The V gene is TRBV5-1, the J gene TRBJ2-1; the match to TRBD2 covers 14 bases. V shed 2 bases, J shed 8 bases, and the junction held 9 bases outside the gene matches. CDR1 is SGHRS, CDR2 YFSETQ, per germline. The CDR3 length is 17 residues. CDR3 nucleotides: TGCGCCAGCAGCTTACCGACTAGCGGGGGGGCCGGCGATGAGCAGTTCTTC. Amino acid sequence: CASSLPTSGGAGDEQFF. Full variable domain (rest looked up from reference TRBV5-1 and TRBJ2-1): KAGVTQTPRYLIKTRGQQVTLSCSPISGHRSVSWYQQTPGQGLQFLFEYFSETQRNKGNFPGRFSGRQFSNSRSEMNVSTLELGDSALYLCASSLPTSGGAGDEQFFGPGTRLTVL.

The rearrangement uses TRBV10-3 and TRBJ1-2; D call uncertain. The CDR3 is 12 amino acids. Trimming took 2 bases from V and 4 from J, leaving 5 bases between them. In germline, CDR1 is ENHRY, CDR2 SYGVKD. The CDR3 DNA follows: TGTGCCATCAGTGAGGGAGTCTATGGCTACACCTTC. Translated, it gives CAISEGVYGYTF.

Here the CDR3 reads CAGGPRPATNEKLFF. CDR3 in DNA: TGTGCCGGCGGCCCCCGCCCGGCAACTAATGAAAAACTGTTTTTT. The rearrangement uses TRBV9 and TRBJ1-4, with D unclear. CDR1 SGDLS and CDR2 YYNGEE come from the germline V gene. Trimming pared 10 bases from V and 0 bases from J, leaving 16 bases between. This CDR3 is built from 15 residues.

V gene TRBV13 combines with J gene TRBJ2-6, with D uncertain. The CDR3 runs 14 residues. Germline-derived CDR1 and CDR2 are PRHDT and FYEKMQ (reference sequence). Trimming took off 4 bases at V and 1 base at J, with 5 bases between the two ends. CDR3 DNA sequence: TGTGCCAGCAGCTCTAATTCTGGGGCCAACGTCCTGACTTTC. This translates into CASSSNSGANVLTF. Filled out from reference TRBV13 and TRBJ2-6, the complete variable domain reads AAGVIQSPRHLIKEKRETATLKCYPIPRHDTVYWYQQGPGQDPQFLISFYEKMQSDKGSIPDRFSAQQFSDYHSELNMSSLELGDSALYFCASSSNSGANVLTFGAGSRLTVL.

The chain couples TRBV5-5 to TRBJ2-5; 8 bases map to TRBD2. The V and J ends lost 5 bases and 5 bases, in that order; junction bases with no gene match: 14. Germline V CDR1 and CDR2: SGHKS, YYEKEE (reference sequence). This CDR3 is built from 16 residues. CDR3 protein: CASSSGTRLLWETQYF. The CDR3 DNA is TGTGCCAGCAGTTCCGGGACTAGACTCCTATGGGAGACCCAGTACTTC.

This sequence joins TRBV2 and TRBJ2-6, with 7 bases aligning to TRBD2. The ends lost 11 bases at V and 2 bases at J; junction bases unmatched: 6. Germline CDR1 SNHLY, CDR2 FYNNEI. This CDR3 region has 14 residues. The CDR3 loop reads CAGGGLAGANVLTF. For the CDR3, the DNA is TGTGCCGGGGGGGGGTTGGCTGGGGCCAACGTCCTGACTTTC. Drawing the rest from reference TRBV2 and TRBJ2-6, the complete variable domain is EPEVTQTPSHQVTQMGQEVILRCVPISNHLYFYWYRQILGQKVEFLVSFYNNEISEKSEIFDDQFSVERPDGSNFTLKIRSTKLEDSAMYFCAGGGLAGANVLTFGAGSRLTVL.

The rearrangement joins TRBV6-1 to TRBJ1-3; D remains unclear. V dropped 6 bases and J dropped 4 bases, with 13 bases sitting between them. The CDR3 covers 14 residues. Germline V lookup: CDR1 MNHNS, CDR2 SASEGT. The CDR3 loop reads CASSPVTLGNTIYF. The DNA of the CDR3 is TGTGCCAGCAGCCCAGTGACTCTGGGAAACACCATATATTTT.

This clone showed up just a few times. The chain recombines TRBV7-9 with TRBJ2-7, with 8 bases identical to TRBD2. From germline, CDR1 is SEHNR and CDR2 FQNEAQ (reference sequence). With 2 bases clipped from V and 1 base from J, the junction kept 10 bases outside the gene matches. CDR3 size: 17 residues. CDR3 region: CASSLMGAGGESYEQYF. The CDR3 DNA is TGTGCCAGCAGCTTAATGGGGGCGGGGGGAGAGTCCTACGAGCAGTACTTC.

J is TRBJ2-1 and V is TRBV7-3; TRBD2 matches at 7 bases. V lost 5 bases to trimming and J lost 3 bases; unmatched junction nucleotides: 7. Per germline, CDR1 SGHTA and CDR2 FQGTGA. This CDR3 contains 15 residues. CDR3 in amino acids: CASSPVSGGYNEQFF. CDR3 DNA sequence: TGTGCCAGCAGCCCCGTGTCGGGGGGCTACAATGAGCAGTTCTTC.

This clone has just a few counts. The rearrangement links TRBV11-3 to TRBJ2-1, with 9 bases identical to TRBD1. The J segment lost 5 bases and the V segment lost 2 bases, leaving 7 bases of the junction unmatched. CDR3 length: 16 amino acids. From germline, CDR1 is SGHNT and CDR2 YENEEA. This CDR3 reads CASSLYGTGSDNEQFF. In DNA form, the CDR3 reads TGTGCCAGCAGCTTATACGGGACAGGGTCCGACAATGAGCAGTTCTTC.

The rearrangement links TRBV7-6 to TRBJ2-3; 11 positions agree with TRBD1. Germline-derived CDR1 and CDR2 are SGHVS and FNYEAQ. The CDR3 extends over 14 amino acids. After removal of 6 bases from V and 5 bases from J, the junction contained 4 bases not matched to a gene. The CDR3 DNA sequence: TGTGCCAGCAGTTGGGGACAGGGGGAAGATACGCAGTATTTT. Translated, it gives CASSWGQGEDTQYF.

The genes are TRBV5-4 and TRBJ2-5, with D perhaps matching TRBD2 (6 bases). V was cut by 4 bases and J by 4 bases, with 17 bases left in between. The CDR3 has 15 amino acids. The V gene's germline CDR1 is SGHNT and CDR2 YYREEE (reference sequence). CDR3 region: CASSPGDRTPETQYF. The CDR3 DNA sequence: TGTGCCAGCAGCCCGGGGGATCGCACTCCAGAGACCCAGTACTTC.

The genes are TRBV25-1 and TRBJ1-4, with D possibly being TRBD1 (5 bases). The CDR3 runs to 16 residues. Trimming removed 1 base from V and 3 bases from J, with 12 bases in between. Germline V CDR1 and CDR2: MGHDK, SYGVNS. The CDR3 coding sequence is TGTGCCAGCAGTGAATCTTTTTGGGGGGCTAATGAAAAACTGTTTTTT. This sequence encodes CASSESFWGANEKLFF.